The 21 T cell receptor beta chains in this list originate from one sample, sequenced in a study of identical twins. TCRdb reanalysed the 5' RACE reads using MiXCR and keeps one entry per CDR3 protein. The sample shows hundreds of thousands of distinct CDR3 sequences, roughly 6.2% of them seen only once. Specimen: naive T cells sorted from blood. The receptors here all came from a man aged 18 to 29 in good health.

The chain links TRBV5-5 to TRBJ1-2, with a possible D match to TRBD1 (5 bases). The ends were cut back, 4 bases at V and 6 bases at J, with 13 bases in the middle. The CDR3 is 13 residues long. Germline values: CDR1 SGHKS, CDR2 YYEKEE (reference sequence). The DNA for the CDR3 is TGTGCCAGCAGCCTAACAGGTTCCGATGGCTACACCTTC. Protein product: CASSLTGSDGYTF. Full variable domain (missing parts from reference TRBV5-5 and TRBJ1-2): DAGVTQSPTHLIKTRGQQVTLRCSPISGHKSVSWYQQVLGQGPQFIFQYYEKEERGRGNFPDRFSARQFPNYSSELNVNALLLGDSALYLCASSLTGSDGYTFGSGTRLTVV.

V and J are TRBV14 and TRBJ2-1; D gene unclear. The CDR3 totals 16 residues. Deletions cut 4 bases from V and 9 bases from J, with 22 bases between. Germline CDR1 and CDR2: SGHDN and FVKESK. CDR3 DNA: TGTGCCAGCAGCCTAATGACCCACCCCGGTCCCGGTGAGCAGTTCTTC. It is translated as CASSLMTHPGPGEQFF.

This clonotype was counted only a few times. This sequence joins TRBV20-1 and TRBJ2-5; D is undetermined. Trimming cost V 3 bases and J 2 bases, with 13 bases left between them. CDR1 DFQATT and CDR2 SNEGSKA come from the germline V gene (reference sequence). CDR3 size: 14 residues. CDR3 nucleotides: TGCAGTGCTAGCATACTTTCGCTACAAGAGACCCAGTACTTC. It encodes CSASILSLQETQYF.

This clonotype has a handful of counts. The V and J genes are TRBV29-1 and TRBJ2-5, with D possibly TRBD1 on 6 matching bases. Trimming cost V 5 bases and J 3 bases, with 10 bases left between them. CDR1 and CDR2 from the germline V gene are SQVTM and ANQGSEA. This CDR3 has 12 residues. CDR3 residues: CSVTDSKETQYF. The CDR3 DNA reads as TGCAGCGTTACGGACAGCAAAGAGACCCAGTACTTC.

The CDR3 nucleotides read TGTGCCATCAGCCCCCGGGACAGGGTGAACGAGCAGTACTTC. It is translated as CAISPRDRVNEQYF. This chain links TRBV10-3 with TRBJ2-7; 9 bases fit TRBD1. The V segment lost 6 bases and the J segment 5 bases; nucleotides outside the gene matches: 8. The germline CDR1 and CDR2 sequences are ENHRY and SYGVKD. The CDR3 runs 14 residues.

Ten or more counts support this clonotype. The chain joins TRBV4-1 to TRBJ1-1; 8 bases match TRBD1. The junction had 18 bases not matched to a gene; V was cut back by 1 base and J by 11 bases. Germline loops: CDR1 MGHRA, CDR2 YSYEKL. The CDR3 spans 17 residues. The CDR3 DNA reads as TGCGCCAGCAGCCAAGTAACCAAAGGCAGGGGGCTGGCGGGGGCTTTCTTT. Its protein is CASSQVTKGRGLAGAFF.

This clonotype was observed a handful of times. V gene TRBV3-1 combines with J gene TRBJ2-1; TRBD2 agrees at 13 bases. With 5 bases clipped from V and 9 bases from J, the junction kept 7 bases outside the gene matches. Germline V lookup: CDR1 LGHDT, CDR2 YNNKEL (reference sequence). The CDR3 length is 15 residues. This CDR3 reads CASSSTSGRDGEQFF. In DNA form, the CDR3 reads TGTGCCAGCAGCAGTACTAGCGGGAGGGACGGTGAGCAGTTCTTC.

Details on this clonotype: One junction end does not reproduce the germline sequence, and a read error may be involved. The V and J genes are TRBV6-4 and TRBJ1-1, with 8 bases that match TRBD1. There are 13 residues in the CDR3. CDR1 and CDR2 from the germline V gene are MRHNA and SNTAGT. Written as DNA, the CDR3 is TGTGGCAGCAGCGAGGACAGGGACACTGAAGCTTTCTTT. It is translated as CGSSEDRDTEAFF.

This clonotype was counted a few times. This chain uses TRBV4-2 with TRBJ2-7; D uncertain. CDR1 and CDR2 from the germline V gene are LGHNA and YNFKEQ. V dropped 4 bases and J dropped 6 bases, with 13 bases sitting between them. The CDR3 extends over 13 amino acids. CDR3 nucleotides: TGTGCCAGCAGCCCGATAGACGTACCCGAGCAGTACTTC. Amino acid sequence: CASSPIDVPEQYF.

The CDR3 DNA follows: TGTGCCAGCAGTGAAATTGCGGGAGCGGGCCAAGAGACCCAGTACTTC. Translated, it gives CASSEIAGAGQETQYF. The chain couples TRBV25-1 to TRBJ2-5, with TRBD2 matching over 7 bases. The CDR3 is made up of 16 amino acids. Trimming cost V 2 bases and J 1 base; bases outside gene matches: 7. The germline gives CDR1 MGHDK, CDR2 SYGVNS.

Of note for this clonotype: A read error is possible here, since a much larger clone lies one base away. This chain uses TRBV20-1 with TRBJ2-5; TRBD2 agrees at 12 bases. Looked up from germline, CDR1 is DFQATT and CDR2 is SNEGSKA (reference sequence). The CDR3 is 14 amino acids. Germline trimming cut 3 bases from V and 5 bases from J; bases unmatched to any gene: 4. DNA for the CDR3: TGCAGTGCTAGTGCTAGCGGGAGGGATGAGACCCAGTACTTC. As protein: CSASASGRDETQYF.

This clonotype was observed a few times. This rearrangement joins TRBV5-1 to TRBJ1-4, with 7 nucleotides matching TRBD1. Looked up from germline, CDR1 is SGHRS and CDR2 is YFSETQ. CDR3 length: 15 residues. J lost 3 bases, V lost 4 bases, and 6 bases had no gene match. In DNA form, the CDR3 reads TGCGCCAGCAGCGGAAAGACAGGGTCTAATGAAAAACTGTTTTTT. This encodes CASSGKTGSNEKLFF.

At least ten counts were recorded for this clonotype. The chain carries TRBV20-1 and TRBJ2-1, with 7 nucleotides matching TRBD2. The V gene's germline CDR1 is DFQATT and CDR2 SNEGSKA (reference sequence). Trimming took 5 bases from V and 3 from J; bases not matched to a gene: 7. There are 14 residues in the CDR3. As DNA, the CDR3 is TGCAGTGCTGTCCTAGCGGTGAGCTACAATGAGCAGTTCTTC. Translating it yields CSAVLAVSYNEQFF.

The table lists this clonotype with a few counts. The rearrangement uses TRBV29-1 and TRBJ2-7, with D perhaps matching TRBD1 (5 bases). Germline assignment: CDR1 SQVTM and CDR2 ANQGSEA. This CDR3 region has 13 residues. Trimming took 6 bases from V and 0 from J, leaving 12 bases between them. The CDR3 DNA is TGCAGCGTGGCTACAGGCCCCTCCTACGAGCAGTACTTC. Residues: CSVATGPSYEQYF.

This clonotype was counted a few times. The chain recombines TRBV30 with TRBJ2-3, with D perhaps matching TRBD1 (6 bases). Between the trimmed V and J ends, which lost 7 bases and 2 bases, there was a span of 16 bases. CDR3 length equals 14 residues. Germline V gene data show CDR1 as GTSNPN and CDR2 as SVGIG (reference sequence). CDR3 nucleotides: TGTGCCTACCGAGGGGGAATTAACACAGATACGCAGTATTTT. It specifies CAYRGGINTDTQYF.

This clonotype was recorded a few times. The V gene is TRBV28, the J gene TRBJ1-2, with D uncertain. The ends were cut back, 6 bases at V and 5 bases at J, with 7 bases in the middle. The CDR3 has 11 residues. Germline CDR1 and CDR2: MDHEN and SYDVKM. The CDR3 loop is CASSTAYGYTF. In nucleotides, the CDR3 is TGTGCCAGCAGCACAGCTTATGGCTACACCTTC.

This clonotype has just a few counts. The V call is TRBV18, the J call TRBJ2-3; 7 bases are a match to TRBD2. This CDR3 has 16 residues. Germline V gene lookup returns CDR1 KGHSH and CDR2 LQKENI. V gave up 4 bases and J gave up 4 bases; unmatched junction bases: 11. The CDR3 sequence is CASSRDAGADSDTQYF. CDR3 in DNA: TGTGCCAGCTCACGAGATGCGGGAGCTGACTCAGATACGCAGTATTTT.

This clonotype was found many times. The genes are TRBV5-1 and TRBJ2-1, with D maybe TRBD1 (6 bases). Germline V gene sequence: CDR1 SGHRS, CDR2 YFSETQ. The V end was cut by 0 bases, the J end by 5 bases, with 9 bases between. The CDR3 consists of 14 residues. CDR3 nucleotide sequence: TGCGCCAGCAGCTTGGGACAGGAGAACAATGAGCAGTTCTTC. Amino acid sequence: CASSLGQENNEQFF.

At least ten counts were recorded for this clonotype. This chain links TRBV12-5 with TRBJ2-5; the match to TRBD1 covers 7 bases. Germline V gene data show CDR1 as LGHNT and CDR2 as FRNRAP. V lost 11 bases to trimming and J lost 5 bases; unmatched junction nucleotides: 20. The CDR3 is 16 residues long. CDR3 coding DNA: TGTGCTGGAAAAAACCGGGACAGCTTCGGGGTGGAGACCCAGTACTTC. Its protein product is CAGKNRDSFGVETQYF.

The CDR3 region is CASSQGTSGALILDTQYF. The CDR3 bases are TGTGCCAGCAGCCAAGGGACTAGCGGAGCCTTGATCTTAGATACGCAGTATTTT. The chain recombines TRBV12-3 or TRBV12-4 with TRBJ2-3; TRBD2 matches 11 bases. V shed 6 bases, J shed 5 bases, and the junction held 16 bases outside the gene matches. This CDR3 is 18 amino acids long.

The V and J genes are TRBV28 and TRBJ2-2; D is unclear. This CDR3 is built from 14 residues. Trimming took off 8 bases at V and 5 bases at J, with 15 bases between the two ends. The germline V gene has CDR1 MDHEN and CDR2 SYDVKM. The CDR3 DNA reads TGTGCCAGCGCCCCACGGCTGAAGACCGGGGAGCTGTTTTTT. Protein: CASAPRLKTGELFF. The full variable domain, with the rest looked up from reference TRBV28 and TRBJ2-2, is DVKVTQSSRYLVKRTGEKVFLECVQDMDHENMFWYRQDPGLGLRLIYFSYDVKMKEKGDIPEGYSVSREKKERFSLILESASTNQTSMYLCASAPRLKTGELFFGEGSRLTVL.